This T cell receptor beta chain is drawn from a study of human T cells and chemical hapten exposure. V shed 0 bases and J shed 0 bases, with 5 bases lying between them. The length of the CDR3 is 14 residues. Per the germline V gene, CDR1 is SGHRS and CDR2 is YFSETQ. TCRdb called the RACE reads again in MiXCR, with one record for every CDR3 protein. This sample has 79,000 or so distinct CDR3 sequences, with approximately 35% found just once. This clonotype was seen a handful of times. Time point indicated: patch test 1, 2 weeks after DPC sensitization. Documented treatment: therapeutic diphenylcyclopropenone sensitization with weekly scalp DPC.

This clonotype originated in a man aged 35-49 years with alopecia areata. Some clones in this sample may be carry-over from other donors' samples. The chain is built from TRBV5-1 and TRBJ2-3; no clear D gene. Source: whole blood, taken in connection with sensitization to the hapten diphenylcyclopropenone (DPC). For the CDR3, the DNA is TGCGCCAGCAGCTTGGCCTCTAGCACAGATACGCAGTATTTT. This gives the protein CASSLASSTDTQYF. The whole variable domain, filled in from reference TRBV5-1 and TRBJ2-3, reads KAGVTQTPRYLIKTRGQQVTLSCSPISGHRSVSWYQQTPGQGLQFLFEYFSETQRNKGNFPGRFSGRQFSNSRSEMNVSTLELGDSALYLCASSLASSTDTQYFGPGTRLTVL.